The T cell receptor (beta chain) under discussion was sequenced for a study of blood T cell repertoires in COVID-19 (dated by TCRdb to 2019 to 2021). Study-wide context: The collaborator samples originated in the United States, Italy and Spain and spanned the acute and convalescent phases of COVID-19. The repertoires were released in a freely available public database meant as a resource for research on the immune response to SARS-CoV-2. Subjects who had been exposed to COVID-19, were actively infected with it, or had recovered from it provided the deeply sampled blood TCRbeta repertoires that made up the dataset. Where available, HLA class I and class II types were obtained from metadata supplied by the sample provider rather than from assay-based typing. The material from the prospective study consisted of cDNA or gDNA derived from T cells, B-cell-depleted T cells, or PBMCs. Samples were obtained from the ongoing ImmuneRACE study (first 160 participants) and from over 1,000 subjects provided by 6 global collaborators. Nearly every sample came with metadata listing a de-identified subject ID, COVID-19 status, age in years and sex. Study-level results and caveats: The amount of clinical and demographic metadata varied by source and participant and was provided uncurated.

The CDR3, from cysteine to phenylalanine, totals 15 residues. Of the read, only the CDR3 DNA is kept; its 45 bases are in frame from base 1. Between the V and J ends, shortened by 5 bases and 1 base respectively, the junction contains 14 bases. From a lookup of the germline V gene, CDR1 and CDR2 are SGHAT and FQNNGV. This clone appeared a single time. The target of this receptor is not known. Per-base qualities were not stored, and no clone one base away is much larger. Enrolling through a virtual design, the prospective study's participants ranged in age from roughly 18 to 89 years and lived across approximately 25 United States geographic areas. Cohort assignment in the prospective study relied on participant-reported clinical history from a screening survey and a study questionnaire. Mobile phlebotomists in the prospective study collected whole blood, serum and a nasopharyngeal or oropharyngeal swab from every participant. Prospective study participants could optionally give additional blood draws and questionnaires over an approximately 2-month period. Prospective study blood samples were shipped either frozen or at room temperature before DNA extraction.

The immunoSEQ Assay, a bias-controlled multiplex PCR, was used to amplify TCRbeta CDR3 regions from genomic DNA. On the authors' methods: The number of nucleated cells in each sample was estimated from the amplification of reference gene primers within the assay. To quantify the absolute abundance of each unique TCRbeta CDR3 rearrangement, sequence reads were collapsed and filtered. Productive Simpson clonality was computed per sample as the square root of Simpson's diversity index over productive rearrangements. Imported from immuneACCESS, the table was reduced by TCRdb to in-frame sequences with V and J called. These copies leave out some clones; in studies compared against another copy, an unresolved V gene accounts for under half, and the cause of the remainder is not known. The DNA gave D and trimming, while V, J and clone size come from that table. The sample table shows about 250,000 clones, and 85% are seen once. Approximately 9.1% of the sample comes from the top ten.

The sequenced sample was PBMCs or T cells enriched from blood (not recorded which). The clonotype comes from a woman in her forties or fifties with acute COVID-19. The sequence links TRBV11-2 to TRBJ1-2, and perhaps TRBD1 as D gene, on 5 matching bases. The CDR3 sequence is CASSVRPDSNYGYTF. The DNA is as follows: TGTGCCAGCAGCGTTCGCCCCGACAGTAACTATGGCTACACCTTC.